Below, one TCR beta chain is given with its context. These data originate in a study of blood T cell repertoires in COVID-19. Across the whole study: Spain, Italy and the United States supplied samples that represented acute and convalescent COVID-19. The analysed material was cDNA or gDNA that came from T cells, B-cell-depleted T cells, or PBMCs.

Under the authors' procedure: Reference gene primer amplification in the assay estimated nucleated cell counts. Assay: immunoSEQ multiplex PCR; the TCRdb copy retains only in-frame clones and omits some. V, J and clone size are taken as reported in that table, and D and trimming were inferred from the DNA itself. In the table there are roughly 100,000 clones, about 85% of which are singletons. V gave up 5 bases and J gave up 3 bases; unmatched junction bases: 8. This CDR3 has 15 residues. Germline CDR1 and CDR2: SGHNT and YENEEA. The sequence derives from a man between 50 and 59 years old with acute or convalescent COVID-19. V and J are TRBV11-3 and TRBJ2-7; 9 bases are shared with TRBD1. The sample consisted of peripheral blood. CDR3 loop: CASSTYRGQVYEQYF. CDR3 nucleotides: TGTGCCAGCAGCACCTACAGGGGGCAAGTCTACGAGCAGTACTTC. Using reference TRBV11-3 and TRBJ2-7 for the parts outside the CDR3, the full variable domain is EAGVVQSPRYKIIEKKQPVAFWCNPISGHNTLYWYLQNLGQGPELLIRYENEEAVDDSQLPKDRFSAERLKGVDSTLKIQPAELGDSAVYLCASSTYRGQVYEQYFGPGTRLTVT.